This entry describes one T cell receptor (beta chain). Its antigen is not known. The data were obtained in a study of cytomegalovirus exposure and HLA in healthy donors. Study-wide results and caveats: An ancestry cluster, one associated with Asian ancestry, reportedly showed fewer N-insertions than the 666-donor mean in a later analysis. As a later analysis showed, several of the most significant clusters appeared to be linked to common viral pathogens. TCR association rates varied by HLA locus in a later analysis, with DRB1 highest and HLA-C lowest.

PCR used 60 Vbeta primers and 13 Jbeta primers. Sequencing used immunoSEQ multiplex PCR; TCRdb keeps in-frame clones, though not all of them. The repertoire holds fewer than 200,000 clones, with around 82% as singletons. Nominally healthy donors were sampled, though unrecorded immune exposures were likely. Germline-derived CDR1 and CDR2 are LGHNA and YNFKEQ. After removal of 0 bases from V and 4 bases from J, the junction contained 9 bases not matched to a gene. The CDR3 covers 17 residues. The chain employs TRBV4-2 and TRBJ2-1; 7 bases fit TRBD2. The clonotype comes from a male donor in good health and CMV-seronegative. Sequenced material: PBMCs. The CDR3 sequence: CASSQELGGFEYNEQFF. CDR3 nucleotide sequence: TGTGCCAGCAGCCAAGAATTGGGGGGGTTTGAATACAATGAGCAGTTCTTC.